The 30 T cell receptor beta chains below all came from one sample that was sequenced in a study of persistence of HIV-infected CD4 T cells. The antigens for these receptors are not known. Stimulation used approximately 10 ug/mL lysate from CMV-infected fibroblasts. CD40L-negative CD69-negative CD45RO-high memory CD4+ T cells were sorted as populations depleted of antigen-responding cells. Sequencing used immunoSEQ version 4 in survey mode. Only in-frame clones appear in the TCRdb table, and some are missing; sequencing was by immunoSEQ multiplex PCR. The sample shows 40,000 to 50,000 clones, approximately 72% of them seen only once. Sample: CD4+ T cells sorted from PBMCs after roughly 18-hour stimulation, taken from a patient who received antiretroviral therapy. The receptor set was obtained from an adult man with HIV who was CMV-seropositive.

This chain uses TRBV19 with TRBJ2-3; D possibly uses TRBD1 or TRBD2 (6 bases each). Per the germline V gene, CDR1 is LNHDA and CDR2 is SQIVND (reference sequence). V shed 7 bases and J shed 3 bases, with 17 bases lying between them. This CDR3 comprises 15 residues. CDR3 sequence (DNA): TGTGCCAGTATAGCCAGAGGGGGGAGAACAGATACGCAGTATTTT. As protein: CASIARGGRTDTQYF.

The V call is TRBV28, the J call TRBJ1-3, with no clear D. Germline CDR1 and CDR2: MDHEN and SYDVKM. The V end lost 1 base, the J end lost 3 bases, and 7 bases lay between the germline ends. The CDR3 spans 14 residues. CDR3 sequence reads: CASSLFGGGNTIYF. In nucleotides, the CDR3 is TGTGCCAGCAGTTTATTCGGCGGTGGAAACACCATATATTTT. The variable domain in full, with the rest retrieved from reference TRBV28 and TRBJ1-3, is DVKVTQSSRYLVKRTGEKVFLECVQDMDHENMFWYRQDPGLGLRLIYFSYDVKMKEKGDIPEGYSVSREKKERFSLILESASTNQTSMYLCASSLFGGGNTIYFGEGSWLTVV.

In DNA form, the CDR3 reads TGTGCCAGCAGAGGCAGAGCTACCGAAAAACTGTTTTTT. This codes for CASRGRATEKLFF. The chain employs TRBV2 and TRBJ1-4; D is unclear. CDR1 is SNHLY and CDR2 is FYNNEI in the germline V gene. V was pared by 6 bases and J by 8 bases, with 13 bases between. The CDR3 runs to 13 residues.

The rearrangement joins TRBV19 to TRBJ2-1, with 7 bases aligning to TRBD1. The CDR3 consists of 16 residues. Unmatched junction bases numbered 10, after V lost 4 bases and J lost 4 bases. Per the germline V gene, CDR1 is LNHDA and CDR2 is SQIVND (reference sequence). The CDR3 region has the DNA TGTGCCAGTAGTAGAAATACAGGGGCGCCTTACAATGAGCAGTTCTTC. This sequence encodes CASSRNTGAPYNEQFF.

This clone was counted a few times. The rearrangement links TRBV19 to TRBJ1-1, with D uncertain. Germline V gene data show CDR1 as LNHDA and CDR2 as SQIVND (reference sequence). This CDR3 is 14 amino acids long. The germline V and J ends were trimmed by 7 bases and 6 bases, with 18 bases remaining between them. CDR3 protein: CASTTPVRNSEAFF. In nucleotides, the CDR3 is TGTGCCAGTACCACCCCAGTTAGGAATTCTGAAGCTTTCTTT.

This clone has only one observation. The CDR3 here is CASSNRDRGSTDTQYF. The CDR3 DNA is TGTGCCAGCAGCAACCGGGACAGGGGCAGCACAGATACGCAGTATTTT. This chain uses TRBV5-5 with TRBJ2-3; 10 bases agree with TRBD1. The CDR3 is 16 amino acids. Looked up from germline, CDR1 is SGHKS and CDR2 is YYEKEE (reference sequence). The trim removed 4 bases at V and 0 bases at J, leaving 5 bases unmatched.

The chain recombines TRBV20-1 with TRBJ1-3; D may be TRBD1 (6 bases). Germline V gene sequence: CDR1 DFQATT, CDR2 SNEGSKA (reference sequence). V lost 3 bases, J lost 0 bases, and 15 bases lay in between. The CDR3 is 16 amino acids. The CDR3 spells CSASVGGPSSGNTIYF. The CDR3 nucleotides read TGCAGTGCTAGTGTAGGGGGGCCCAGCTCTGGAAACACCATATATTTT.

With regard to this clone: Other nucleotide sequences from this sample produce the same CDR3. The chain carries TRBV5-1 and TRBJ2-5, with no clear D. In germline, CDR1 is SGHRS, CDR2 YFSETQ. V lost 1 base to trimming and J lost 3 bases, with 7 bases between them. The CDR3 has 13 residues. DNA for the CDR3: TGCGCCAGCAGCTTGAGGACGGAAGAGACCCAGTACTTC. Its translation: CASSLRTEETQYF.

The V and J genes are TRBV7-2 and TRBJ1-2; D is unclear. Germline V gives CDR1 SGHTA, CDR2 FQGNSA. The CDR3 runs 13 residues. The V gene lost 2 bases and the J gene lost 4 bases, with 8 bases spanning the gap. CDR3: CASSLQGSYGYTF. In DNA form, the CDR3 reads TGTGCCAGCAGCTTACAAGGTTCCTATGGCTACACCTTC.

Regarding this clone: Compared with germline, one end of the junction differs, possibly owing to a read error. The V and J genes are TRBV2 and TRBJ1-2, with 7 bases lining up with TRBD1. The germline V gene encodes CDR1 SNHLY and CDR2 FYNNEI. The CDR3 is made up of 13 amino acids. Here the CDR3 DNA reads TGTGCCAGCAGTGAGAGTAGGGACAGCTCATTCGGGTTC. Translation: CASSESRDSSFGF.

The chain couples TRBV5-6 to TRBJ1-2, with no clear D. CDR3 size: 16 residues. V gave up 5 bases and J gave up 4 bases, with 21 bases separating them. Germline values: CDR1 SGHDT, CDR2 YYEEEE. CDR3 region: CASRWEDALSGYGYTF. CDR3 coding DNA: TGTGCCAGCAGATGGGAGGACGCACTTTCCGGCTATGGCTACACCTTC.

The chain carries TRBV3-1 (or the pseudogene TRBV3-2) and TRBJ2-2; D possibly matches TRBD1 or TRBD2 (6 bases each). Germline CDR1 reads LGHDT; CDR2 reads YNNKEL (reference sequence). The CDR3 has 19 amino acids. Trimming took off 1 base at V and 2 bases at J, with 20 bases between the two ends. CDR3 region: CASSQVGGQTRVNTGELFF. CDR3 in DNA: TGTGCCAGCAGCCAAGTCGGGGGACAAACAAGAGTCAACACCGGGGAGCTGTTTTTT.

This chain connects TRBV10-3 to TRBJ1-2; the match to TRBD1 covers 8 bases. The germline V gene encodes CDR1 ENHRY and CDR2 SYGVKD. V lost 3 bases and J lost 4; bases outside the gene matches: 19. The CDR3 spans 19 residues. Written as DNA, the CDR3 is TGTGCCATCAGTGACCCAAACTATCGGACAGGGAAAGGGGGCTATGGCTACACCTTC. This codes for CAISDPNYRTGKGGYGYTF.

This chain links TRBV11-3 with TRBJ2-5, with TRBD1 identical over 10 bases. The CDR3 loop spans 19 amino acids. CDR1 and CDR2 from the germline V gene are SGHNT and YENEEA. With V trimmed by 1 base and J by 5 bases, 16 bases remained unmatched. DNA of the CDR3: TGTGCCAGCAGCTTAGGAGGCCCCCGACAGGGGGCTGGTGGGGAGACCCAGTACTTC. The encoded protein is CASSLGGPRQGAGGETQYF. The full variable domain, with the rest looked up from reference TRBV11-3 and TRBJ2-5, is EAGVVQSPRYKIIEKKQPVAFWCNPISGHNTLYWYLQNLGQGPELLIRYENEEAVDDSQLPKDRFSAERLKGVDSTLKIQPAELGDSAVYLCASSLGGPRQGAGGETQYFGPGTRLLVL.

The chain links TRBV19 to TRBJ2-2, with 8 nucleotides matching TRBD1. The V gene's germline CDR1 is LNHDA and CDR2 SQIVND (reference sequence). The trim removed 3 bases at V and 1 base at J, leaving 1 base unmatched. The CDR3 loop spans 15 amino acids. The CDR3 nucleotides are TGTGCCAGTAGTATGGGACAGGTGAACACCGGGGAGCTGTTTTTT. Translation gives CASSMGQVNTGELFF.

The rearrangement uses TRBV25-1 and TRBJ2-7, with D tentatively TRBD1 (7 bases). Germline CDR1 MGHDK, CDR2 SYGVNS. With 7 bases removed from V and 3 bases from J, the gap between germline ends came to 19 bases. The CDR3 contains 15 residues. The CDR3 nucleotides are TGTGCCAGCACCCGGGACAGCCGGGGACTCTACGAGCAGTACTTC. Translation gives CASTRDSRGLYEQYF.

The chain is built from TRBV5-1 and TRBJ2-3; 9 nucleotides match TRBD2. The CDR3 contains 12 residues. The ends lost 5 bases at V and 5 bases at J; junction bases unmatched: 0. Per germline, CDR1 SGHRS and CDR2 YFSETQ. The CDR3 region is CASRAGGDTQYF. The DNA for the CDR3 is TGCGCCAGCAGAGCGGGAGGAGATACGCAGTATTTT.

The chain is built from TRBV7-2 and TRBJ2-2; 10 bases map to TRBD2. CDR3 length equals 16 residues. V lost 5 bases to trimming and J lost 4 bases; unmatched junction nucleotides: 7. The germline V gene encodes CDR1 SGHTA and CDR2 FQGNSA. CDR3: CASSRSSGGATGELFF. The CDR3 coding sequence is TGTGCCAGCAGCCGTTCTAGCGGGGGAGCCACCGGGGAGCTGTTTTTT.

This clone was found a few times. Sequence at one end of the junction differs from germline and may be a read error. V is TRBV12-3 or TRBV12-4 and J is TRBJ2-2; TRBD1 matches at 9 bases. The CDR3 has 13 amino acids. Written as DNA, the CDR3 is TGTGCCAGCAAGGGGCTCCGGACAGGGGCGCTGTTTTTT. It is translated as CASKGLRTGALFF.

The DNA of the CDR3 is TGTGCCAGTAGTGGGACAGACGCAACTAATGAAAAACTGTTTTTT. Its protein is CASSGTDATNEKLFF. The rearrangement uses TRBV19 and TRBJ1-4, with TRBD1 identical over 7 bases. CDR3 length: 15 residues. The J segment lost 0 bases and the V segment lost 5 bases, leaving 3 bases of the junction unmatched. Germline CDR1 reads LNHDA; CDR2 reads SQIVND (reference sequence). Together with reference TRBV19 and TRBJ1-4, the CDR3 gives the full variable domain: DGGITQSPKYLFRKEGQNVTLSCEQNLNHDAMYWYRQDPGQGLRLIYYSQIVNDFQKGDIAEGYSVSREKKESFPLTVTSAQKNPTAFYLCASSGTDATNEKLFFGSGTQLSVL.

This clone has more than one count but fewer than ten. The V and J genes are TRBV10-3 and TRBJ2-3; 10 bases agree with TRBD2. The CDR3 is 14 residues long. CDR1 ENHRY and CDR2 SYGVKD come from the germline V gene. The ends lost 8 bases at V and 8 bases at J; junction bases unmatched: 10. The CDR3 nucleotides are TGTGCCATCGGGCGAGCGGGGGGGCCAGGTACGCAGTATTTT. This translates into CAIGRAGGPGTQYF.

The CDR3: CASSWDRGLSYNEQFF. CDR3 nucleotide sequence: TGCGCCAGCAGCTGGGACAGGGGCCTGTCCTACAATGAGCAGTTCTTC. The chain links TRBV5-1 to TRBJ2-1, with 10 bases aligning to TRBD1. The J segment lost 1 base and the V segment lost 3 bases, leaving 4 bases of the junction unmatched. Germline CDR1 is SGHRS and CDR2 is YFSETQ. The CDR3 is made up of 16 amino acids.

The rearrangement links TRBV2 to TRBJ2-5; 7 nucleotides align to TRBD1. This CDR3 region has 15 residues. V was clipped by 6 bases and J by 0 bases; unmatched bases: 7. From germline, CDR1 is SNHLY and CDR2 FYNNEI. The CDR3 spells CASSAGTVYQETQYF. The CDR3 nucleotides read TGTGCCAGCAGCGCCGGGACAGTGTACCAAGAGACCCAGTACTTC.

This chain links TRBV7-2 with TRBJ1-5; no clear D. Germline V gene sequence: CDR1 SGHTA, CDR2 FQGNSA. Trimming removed 1 base at V and 4 bases at J, with 14 bases between. This CDR3 is 16 amino acids long. The chain's CDR3 is CASSLEVGRINQPQHF. The CDR3 DNA reads as TGTGCCAGCAGCTTAGAAGTGGGCAGGATAAATCAGCCCCAGCATTTT.

This clone was seen a handful of times. This sequence joins TRBV5-1 and TRBJ2-1; D possibly matches TRBD1 or TRBD2 (5 bases each). The CDR3 length is 13 residues. V lost 5 bases, J lost 5 bases, and 11 bases lay in between. Germline V gives CDR1 SGHRS, CDR2 YFSETQ. The CDR3 region is CASSRDGHNEQFF. The CDR3 nucleotides are TGCGCCAGCAGTCGGGACGGCCACAATGAGCAGTTCTTC.

CDR3 in amino acids: CASSQDPARAENTEAFF. CDR3 coding DNA: TGTGCCAGCAGCCAAGATCCCGCGCGGGCAGAGAACACTGAAGCTTTCTTT. The chain recombines TRBV3-1 (or the pseudogene TRBV3-2) with TRBJ1-1, with D unresolved. V was cut by 0 bases and J by 1 base, with 15 bases left in between. Germline CDR1 reads LGHDT; CDR2 reads YNNKEL (reference sequence). The CDR3 length is 17 residues.

Concerning this clone: The germline gene is not matched at one end of the junction; a read error may be the cause. The chain couples TRBV24-1 to TRBJ2-3; the D gene is possibly TRBD2 (6 bases). This CDR3 is 14 amino acids long. CDR1 is KGHDR, CDR2 SFDVKD, per germline. The chain's CDR3 is CATSDVGSRDTQYF. The CDR3 DNA reads TGTGCCACCAGTGATGTCGGGAGCAGAGATACGCAGTATTTT.

On this clone: At one end, the junction sequence differs from germline, possibly due to a read error. The chain couples TRBV5-4 to TRBJ2-7; TRBD1 is a possible D gene (5 bases). The CDR3 is 13 residues long. Germline V gene sequence: CDR1 SGHNT, CDR2 YYREEE (reference sequence). The CDR3: CASRAATGYEQYF. CDR3 sequence (DNA): TGTGCTAGCAGGGCAGCCACTGGCTACGAGCAGTACTTC.

The V and J genes are TRBV3-1 (or the pseudogene TRBV3-2) and TRBJ2-7; D unresolved. The CDR3 length is 12 residues. V was pared by 4 bases and J by 7 bases, with 11 bases between. Germline V gene lookup returns CDR1 LGHDT and CDR2 YNNKEL (reference sequence). CDR3 residues: CASSLSAREQYF. The DNA of the CDR3 is TGTGCCAGCAGCCTAAGCGCCAGGGAGCAGTACTTC.

V is TRBV11-3 and J is TRBJ2-5; the match to TRBD1 covers 8 bases. V was pared by 5 bases and J by 5 bases, with 4 bases of the junction left unmatched. The germline V gene has CDR1 SGHNT and CDR2 YENEEA. The CDR3 consists of 13 residues. CDR3 DNA: TGTGCCAGCAGCACCGACAGGGGTGAGACCCAGTACTTC. Amino acids: CASSTDRGETQYF. The variable domain in full, with the rest retrieved from reference TRBV11-3 and TRBJ2-5, is EAGVVQSPRYKIIEKKQPVAFWCNPISGHNTLYWYLQNLGQGPELLIRYENEEAVDDSQLPKDRFSAERLKGVDSTLKIQPAELGDSAVYLCASSTDRGETQYFGPGTRLLVL.